Each of the 17 T cell receptor beta chains below was sequenced from the same sample in a study of liver allograft versus peripheral blood T cells (TCRdb year 2020). Turning to the overall study: The study compared the T cell receptor repertoires present in transplanted livers with the repertoires present in the peripheral blood of liver transplant recipients.

The instrument given in TCRdb is Illumina MiSeq. TCRdb trimmed the raw reads at Q25, called clones with MiXCR and kept productive beta chains. Rows matching on CDR3 protein sequence are summarized as one entry with the most common DNA and genes. The table for this sample lists over a thousand distinct CDR3 sequences; about 16% of them were counted only once. Of the sample, about 22% falls within the top ten clones. These receptors originate from a human patient who had a liver transplant. After a transplant, some T cells may have been passed on by the graft donor.

In its sample, this clonotype is large. The chain joins TRBV6-1 to TRBJ2-7; 10 positions agree with TRBD2. Germline V gene lookup returns CDR1 MNHNS and CDR2 SASEGT. The CDR3 consists of 15 residues. Germline trimming cut 2 bases from V and 6 bases from J; bases unmatched to any gene: 7. The CDR3 is CASSEMSGRAGEQYF. CDR3 DNA sequence: TGTGCCAGCAGTGAAATGAGCGGGAGGGCCGGCGAGCAGTACTTC.

Sample share makes this clonotype large (0.1 to 1%). This chain links TRBV19 with TRBJ1-2; no definite D call. V lost 10 bases to trimming and J lost 6 bases, with 9 bases between them. Germline assignment: CDR1 LNHDA and CDR2 SQIVND (reference sequence). The CDR3 extends over 10 amino acids. CDR3 sequence (DNA): TGTGCCACTCAGTGGGATGGCTACACCTTC. This encodes CATQWDGYTF.

This clonotype qualifies as medium-sized. The chain couples TRBV6-6 to TRBJ1-5, with D unclear. The V gene lost 8 bases and the J gene lost 0 bases, with 14 bases spanning the gap. CDR1 and CDR2 (germline): MNHNY, SVGAGI (reference sequence). The CDR3 contains 15 residues. The CDR3 DNA follows: TGTGCCAGCGGCCTCCTCGGGGATAGCAATCAGCCCCAGCATTTT. This sequence encodes CASGLLGDSNQPQHF.

As for this clonotype: This may come from a read error, since a much larger clone is one base off. The chain joins TRBV28 to TRBJ1-6; 9 nucleotides agree with TRBD1. This CDR3 region has 16 residues. With 0 bases clipped from V and 9 bases from J, the junction kept 6 bases outside the gene matches. Germline CDR1 MDHEN, CDR2 SYDVKM. CDR3 in amino acids: CASSLWTGTGSSPLHF. The CDR3 DNA sequence: TGTGCCAGCAGTTTATGGACCGGGACAGGGTCTTCACCCCTCCACTTT.

Relative to its sample, this clonotype is medium-sized. The CDR3 spells CASSMELAGPEWEQYF. CDR3 bases: TGTGCCAGTAGTATGGAACTAGCGGGTCCCGAATGGGAGCAGTACTTC. The V and J genes are TRBV19 and TRBJ2-7; TRBD2 matches 9 bases. Trimming took 3 bases from V and 7 from J; bases not matched to a gene: 13. CDR3 length: 16 amino acids. From germline, CDR1 is LNHDA and CDR2 SQIVND (reference sequence).

This clonotype is termed large. CDR3 residues: CASSPQGGNDGYTF. The DNA for the CDR3 is TGTGCCAGCAGTCCACAGGGGGGAAACGATGGCTACACCTTC. This chain links TRBV6-5 with TRBJ1-2, with 8 bases that match TRBD1. With 5 bases clipped from V and 6 bases from J, the junction kept 8 bases outside the gene matches. This CDR3 has 14 residues. Germline loops: CDR1 MNHEY, CDR2 SVGAGI.

By sample fraction, this clonotype is medium-sized. The chain recombines TRBV27 with TRBJ2-7; tentative D call: TRBD2 (7 bases). CDR3 length: 16 residues. V was clipped by 5 bases and J by 4 bases, with 21 bases between them. Germline V gene lookup returns CDR1 MNHEY and CDR2 SMNVEV (reference sequence). CDR3 region: CASSLSGGTSIYEQYF. In DNA, the CDR3 is TGTGCCAGCAGTCTGTCGGGGGGCACCTCCATTTACGAGCAGTACTTC.

By sample share, this clonotype is medium-sized. This chain connects TRBV12-3 or TRBV12-4 to TRBJ2-5; D is unresolved. This CDR3 region has 12 residues. The V and J ends lost 3 bases and 5 bases respectively, with 7 bases between them. The CDR3 nucleotides are TGTGCCAGCAGTTTGGATCTGGAGACCCAGTACTTC. Its translation is CASSLDLETQYF.

There are a few counts of this clonotype. This likely came from a read error, as a far larger clone is one base away. The gene calls are TRBV6-5 and TRBJ1-2; 7 nucleotides line up with TRBD1. The germline V gene encodes CDR1 MNHEY and CDR2 SVGAGI. V trimming: 5 bases; J trimming: 7 bases; junction bases outside the gene matches: 16. The CDR3 has 16 amino acids. Here the CDR3 reads CASSESDRSAGGGYTF. CDR3 bases: TGTGCCAGCAGTGAGTCGGACAGGTCGGCGGGTGGTGGCTACACCTTC.

This clonotype is medium-sized within its sample. The V and J genes are TRBV12-5 and TRBJ2-3; 8 bases agree with TRBD1. V shed 2 bases, J shed 4 bases, and the junction held 8 bases outside the gene matches. This CDR3 contains 16 residues. Germline CDR1 LGHNT, CDR2 FRNRAP. The CDR3 coding sequence is TGTGCTAGTGGTTTGACACTTCGGGACAGGCCAGATACGCAGTATTTT. It specifies CASGLTLRDRPDTQYF.

This clonotype is labeled large. This chain joins TRBV19 and TRBJ2-1, with a tentative D call TRBD1 (6 bases). Germline assignment: CDR1 LNHDA and CDR2 SQIVND (reference sequence). The CDR3 has 13 amino acids. The ends were cut back, 7 bases at V and 5 bases at J, with 12 bases in the middle. DNA for the CDR3: TGTGCCAGTACGTTCCAGGGGAACAATGAGCAGTTCTTC. Translation: CASTFQGNNEQFF.

This clonotype counts as medium-sized (0.01 to 0.1%). The chain carries TRBV5-6 and TRBJ2-2; D gene uncertain. Germline CDR1 and CDR2: SGHDT and YYEEEE. V gave up 4 bases and J gave up 1 base, with 11 bases separating them. The CDR3 is 15 residues long. CDR3 residues: CASSPRAKNTGELFF. Here the CDR3 DNA reads TGTGCCAGCAGCCCTCGGGCCAAGAACACCGGGGAGCTGTTTTTT.

Concerning this clonotype: A single base separates this from a much larger clone, so it may be a read error. The rearrangement uses TRBV11-2 and TRBJ2-7; TRBD1 aligns across 10 bases. The CDR3 is made up of 15 amino acids. Germline V gives CDR1 SGHAT, CDR2 FQNNGV. CDR3 nucleotides: TGTGCCAGCAGCGCCCCGGGACAGGGGCCCTACGAGCAGAACTTC. Translated: CASSAPGQGPYEQNF.

By share, this clonotype ranks as medium-sized. The V gene is TRBV7-9, the J gene TRBJ2-1; D is perhaps TRBD2 (5 bases). CDR1 is SEHNR, CDR2 FQNEAQ, per germline (reference sequence). V was shortened by 3 bases and J by 5 bases, with 14 bases between the two germline ends. The CDR3 spans 15 residues. For the CDR3, the DNA is TGTGCCAGCAGCTTTCCGGGATTACCCAACAATGAGCAGTTCTTC. Translation: CASSFPGLPNNEQFF.

Sample share makes this clonotype medium-sized. This chain links TRBV20-1 with TRBJ1-1; no clear D. V was trimmed by 7 bases and J by 0 bases, leaving 15 bases between them. The CDR3 is 14 amino acids. Per the germline V gene, CDR1 is DFQATT and CDR2 is SNEGSKA (reference sequence). The CDR3 bases are TGCAGTGTACCACCCGGGCCAATGAACACTGAAGCTTTCTTT. The encoded protein is CSVPPGPMNTEAFF.

This clonotype counts as large (0.1 to 1%). V and J are TRBV6-1 and TRBJ2-4; D possibly uses TRBD1 or TRBD2 (5 bases each). The V gene lost 5 bases and the J gene lost 3 bases, with 20 bases spanning the gap. This CDR3 spans 17 amino acids. Germline CDR1 MNHNS, CDR2 SASEGT. The CDR3 coding sequence is TGTGCCAGCAGTCTCCCGGACGAGGGGATCGACAAAAACATTCAGTACTTC. Translation: CASSLPDEGIDKNIQYF.

This clonotype counts as large. The rearrangement joins TRBV19 to TRBJ2-7; 7 nucleotides match TRBD1. From germline, CDR1 is LNHDA and CDR2 SQIVND (reference sequence). V gave up 6 bases and J gave up 5 bases; unmatched junction bases: 7. The CDR3 runs to 13 residues. Written as DNA, the CDR3 is TGTGCCAGTAGCTCGACAGGGCGGCACGAGCAGTACTTC. Its protein is CASSSTGRHEQYF. Supplemented by reference TRBV19 and TRBJ2-7, the full variable domain reads DGGITQSPKYLFRKEGQNVTLSCEQNLNHDAMYWYRQDPGQGLRLIYYSQIVNDFQKGDIAEGYSVSREKKESFPLTVTSAQKNPTAFYLCASSSTGRHEQYFGPGTRLTVT.